A single sample is the source of the 30 T cell receptor beta chains below, sequenced in a study of blood T cell repertoires in COVID-19. Repertoires were generated with immunoSEQ multiplex PCR, while TCRdb's copy carries only in-frame clones and drops some. Of 70,000 to 90,000 clones listed, over 70% were seen once; the top ten hold approximately 15%. Sample: peripheral blood. These receptors all stem from a human donor in a cohort sampled during active COVID-19.

The genes are TRBV19 and TRBJ2-7, with D perhaps TRBD2 (5 bases). The V and J ends lost 3 bases and 5 bases respectively, with 14 bases between them. Germline V gene data show CDR1 as LNHDA and CDR2 as SQIVND (reference sequence). The CDR3 has 14 residues. CDR3 residues: CASSISAGSHEQYF. The CDR3 nucleotides read TGTGCCAGTAGTATTAGCGCCGGCAGCCACGAGCAGTACTTC.

The rearrangement uses TRBV7-9 and TRBJ2-5; TRBD2 might be the D (5 bases). CDR1 and CDR2 from the germline V gene are SEHNR and FQNEAQ (reference sequence). CDR3 length: 14 residues. Trimming pared 1 base from V and 3 bases from J, leaving 9 bases between. The CDR3 coding sequence is TGTGCCAGCAGCTTAGGGGAGTGGGAAGAGACCCAGTACTTC. Protein: CASSLGEWEETQYF.

This sequence joins TRBV15 and TRBJ2-3; TRBD2 is a possible D gene (7 bases). V lost 2 bases, J lost 4 bases, and 13 bases lay in between. Germline loops: CDR1 LNHNV, CDR2 YYDKDF (reference sequence). The CDR3 has 15 amino acids. CDR3 in DNA: TGTGCCACCAGCAGAACGAGGGGGGGCCCAGATACGCAGTATTTT. Translated: CATSRTRGGPDTQYF.

The V call is TRBV5-1, the J call TRBJ2-5; 12 bases align to TRBD2. Germline assignment: CDR1 SGHRS and CDR2 YFSETQ. The CDR3 has 14 amino acids. The V segment lost 4 bases and the J segment 5 bases; nucleotides outside the gene matches: 3. This CDR3 is CASSTLAGGETQYF. CDR3 sequence (DNA): TGCGCCAGCAGCACCCTAGCGGGGGGGGAGACCCAGTACTTC.

V is TRBV7-9 and J is TRBJ2-5; no clear D. CDR1 and CDR2 (germline): SEHNR, FQNEAQ (reference sequence). The CDR3 loop spans 13 amino acids. Trimming cost V 4 bases and J 5 bases, with 11 bases left between them. The CDR3 loop is CASSYHGWETQYF. The CDR3, as DNA: TGTGCCAGCAGCTATCACGGGTGGGAGACCCAGTACTTC. Full variable domain (remainder filled in from reference TRBV7-9 and TRBJ2-5): DTGVSQNPRHKITKRGQNVTFRCDPISEHNRLYWYRQTLGQGPEFLTYFQNEAQLEKSRLLSDRFSAERPKGSFSTLEIQRTEQGDSAMYLCASSYHGWETQYFGPGTRLLVL.

V and J are TRBV19 and TRBJ1-2, with 7 bases aligning to TRBD1. This CDR3 contains 12 residues. V was pared by 10 bases and J by 6 bases, with 8 bases of the junction left unmatched. The germline gives CDR1 LNHDA, CDR2 SQIVND (reference sequence). The CDR3 bases are TGTGCCACCCGGACAGGTATGAATGGCTACACCTTC. Its protein product is CATRTGMNGYTF.

The chain employs TRBV5-4 and TRBJ1-1; D remains unclear. Germline V CDR1 and CDR2: SGHNT, YYREEE (reference sequence). CDR3 length: 13 residues. Trimming cost V 6 bases and J 5 bases, with 14 bases left between them. CDR3 residues: CASTGPRETEAFF. In DNA form, the CDR3 reads TGTGCCAGCACTGGCCCTAGAGAGACTGAAGCTTTCTTT.

The rearrangement joins TRBV4-3 to TRBJ2-2; 9 positions agree with TRBD2. V was pared by 0 bases and J by 8 bases, with 7 bases of the junction left unmatched. The CDR3 covers 16 residues. Germline V lookup: CDR1 LGHNA, CDR2 YSLEER. CDR3 DNA: TGCGCCAGCAGCCAAGATAGGGCTAGCGGGAAGGGGGAGCTGTTTTTT. This gives the protein CASSQDRASGKGELFF.

This rearrangement joins TRBV4-3 to TRBJ2-1; 8 bases align to TRBD2. Per the germline V gene, CDR1 is LGHNA and CDR2 is YSLEER. There are 18 residues in the CDR3. J was trimmed by 4 bases and V by 4 bases; bases with no gene match: 15. CDR3 in DNA: TGCGCCAGCAGCCCTACAGGCGGGGGGACAAAACCTTACAATGAGCAGTTCTTC. Amino acid sequence: CASSPTGGGTKPYNEQFF.

This clone was seen once. The V and J genes are TRBV30 and TRBJ1-5, with D perhaps TRBD1 (6 bases). The V gene's germline CDR1 is GTSNPN and CDR2 SVGIG (reference sequence). V was shortened by 0 bases and J by 2 bases, with 20 bases between the two germline ends. The CDR3 length is 18 residues. The CDR3 sequence: CAWSVLKAGDGGNQPQHF. The DNA of the CDR3 is TGTGCCTGGAGTGTACTAAAGGCAGGGGATGGTGGCAATCAGCCCCAGCATTTT.

This clone occurred a few times. The J gene is TRBJ2-1, the V gene TRBV29-1; possibly TRBD1 for D (5 bases). V gave up 6 bases and J gave up 4 bases, with 16 bases separating them. The germline V gene has CDR1 SQVTM and CDR2 ANQGSEA. CDR3 length equals 14 residues. The CDR3 nucleotides are TGCAGCGTCCTCACAGGTCCCGCTTACAATGAGCAGTTCTTC. Its translation is CSVLTGPAYNEQFF.

The chain links TRBV2 to TRBJ2-7; possible D gene TRBD1, 6 bases. CDR3 length: 15 amino acids. Germline CDR1 reads SNHLY; CDR2 reads FYNNEI. V lost 4 bases, J lost 0 bases, and 13 bases lay in between. CDR3 sequence (DNA): TGTGCCAGCAGTGTTGGGGGCACGAGCTCCTACGAGCAGTACTTC. This sequence encodes CASSVGGTSSYEQYF.

This clone was seen once. The J gene is TRBJ1-1, the V gene TRBV11-2, with TRBD1 matching over 7 bases. The length of the CDR3 is 14 residues. The V and J ends lost 5 bases and 11 bases, in that order; junction bases with no gene match: 14. Germline V gene sequence: CDR1 SGHAT, CDR2 FQNNGV. CDR3 DNA: TGTGCCAGCAGCCCAGACATTGGGGGCAGGGGGGCTTTCTTT. The encoded protein is CASSPDIGGRGAFF. The full variable domain, rest sourced from reference TRBV11-2 and TRBJ1-1, is EAGVAQSPRYKIIEKRQSVAFWCNPISGHATLYWYQQILGQGPKLLIQFQNNGVVDDSQLPKDRFSAERLKGVDSTLKIQPAKLEDSAVYLCASSPDIGGRGAFFGQGTRLTVV.

The chain uses TRBV4-1 and TRBJ2-1; D ambiguous. The CDR3 covers 15 residues. Per the germline V gene, CDR1 is MGHRA and CDR2 is YSYEKL. The V end lost 0 bases, the J end lost 8 bases, and 14 bases lay between the germline ends. CDR3 protein: CASSQESLIHDEQFF. The CDR3 region has the DNA TGCGCCAGCAGCCAAGAGTCACTTATTCACGATGAGCAGTTCTTC.

The V and J genes are TRBV19 and TRBJ2-1, with 12 bases aligning to TRBD2. V dropped 7 bases and J dropped 6; count of bases not matched to a gene: 4. Germline lookup yields CDR1 LNHDA and CDR2 SQIVND (reference sequence). The CDR3 runs 14 residues. This CDR3 reads CASTTSGGFNEQFF. Written as DNA, the CDR3 is TGTGCCAGTACCACTAGCGGGGGGTTCAATGAGCAGTTCTTC.

This chain uses TRBV9 with TRBJ1-5, with D perhaps matching TRBD1 (5 bases). The CDR3 totals 14 residues. The ends were cut back, 3 bases at V and 1 base at J, with 8 bases in the middle. From germline, CDR1 is SGDLS and CDR2 YYNGEE. DNA for the CDR3: TGTGCCAGCAGCGCCGGGGGAAGCAATCAGCCCCAGCATTTT. This codes for CASSAGGSNQPQHF.

The gene calls are TRBV5-6 and TRBJ2-7; TRBD1 is a possible D gene (7 bases). The CDR3 is 12 amino acids. The germline gives CDR1 SGHDT, CDR2 YYEEEE. V was trimmed by 3 bases and J by 5 bases, leaving 9 bases between them. The CDR3 reads CASSSGGNEQYV. The CDR3 DNA is TGTGCCAGCAGCTCAGGGGGGAACGAGCAGTACGTC.

The table lists this clone with a count of one. V and J are TRBV9 and TRBJ2-7, with 8 bases fitting TRBD2. The CDR3 length is 15 residues. Trimming removed 4 bases from V and 1 base from J; junction bases left unmatched: 7. CDR1 is SGDLS, CDR2 YYNGEE, per germline. Written as DNA, the CDR3 is TGTGCCAGCAGCCCGGGGGGGGGTGTTTCCTACGAGCAGTACTTC. It is translated as CASSPGGGVSYEQYF.

This clone is medium-sized (0.01 to 0.1%) within its sample. The chain couples TRBV5-1 to TRBJ1-4; tentative D call: TRBD1 (5 bases). Trimming stripped 4 bases from V and 6 bases from J, with 13 bases between. CDR1 is SGHRS and CDR2 is YFSETQ in the germline V gene. This CDR3 has 14 residues. Here the CDR3 reads CASSPGEGYEKLFF. The CDR3, as DNA: TGCGCCAGCAGCCCCGGGGAGGGGTATGAAAAACTGTTTTTT.

The chain combines TRBV28 with TRBJ1-5; D unclear. The length of the CDR3 is 16 residues. Trimming removed 6 bases at V and 0 bases at J, with 15 bases between. In germline, CDR1 is MDHEN, CDR2 SYDVKM. CDR3 amino acids: CASRPDILYSNQPQHF. The DNA of the CDR3 is TGTGCCAGCAGGCCCGACATATTATATAGCAATCAGCCCCAGCATTTT.

V is TRBV7-9 and J is TRBJ1-3, with D unresolved. Germline CDR1 is SEHNR and CDR2 is FQNEAQ (reference sequence). This CDR3 spans 16 amino acids. The V end lost 5 bases, the J end lost 0 bases, and 14 bases lay between the germline ends. Here the CDR3 DNA reads TGTGCCAGCAGCCGTGGCCCCGTGGTCTCTGGAAACACCATATATTTT. It translates to CASSRGPVVSGNTIYF.

This chain connects TRBV7-6 to TRBJ1-4, with unresolved D. Trimming removed 5 bases from V and 3 bases from J, with 10 bases in between. CDR1 is SGHVS and CDR2 is FNYEAQ in the germline V gene. The CDR3 totals 14 residues. The DNA of the CDR3 is TGTGCCAGCAGCCTTACTGCGGCTAATGAAAAACTGTTTTTT. Translated: CASSLTAANEKLFF.

This clone was found a few times. The chain has TRBV10-3 and TRBJ2-3; tentative D call: TRBD1 (5 bases). There are 16 residues in the CDR3. Per the germline V gene, CDR1 is ENHRY and CDR2 is SYGVKD. V was trimmed by 2 bases and J by 5 bases, leaving 17 bases between them. The chain's CDR3 is CAISEPETEFEDTQYF. The CDR3 region has the DNA TGTGCCATCAGTGAGCCTGAGACAGAGTTTGAAGATACGCAGTATTTT.

This sequence joins TRBV7-8 and TRBJ1-6; TRBD1 might be the D (5 bases). The germline CDR1 and CDR2 sequences are SGHVS and FQNEAQ. The CDR3 is 18 amino acids. Trimming stripped 1 base from V and 0 bases from J, with 13 bases between. This CDR3 reads CASSLEGQGGSYNSPLHF. The CDR3 nucleotides are TGTGCCAGCAGCTTAGAGGGGCAGGGAGGCTCCTATAATTCACCCCTCCACTTT. The whole variable domain, remainder taken from reference TRBV7-8 and TRBJ1-6, is GAGVSQSPRYKVAKRGQDVALRCDPISGHVSLFWYQQALGQGPEFLTYFQNEAQLDKSGLPSDRFFAERPEGSVSTLKIQRTQQEDSAVYLCASSLEGQGGSYNSPLHFGNGTRLTVT.

This chain links TRBV19 with TRBJ2-7, with 10 bases fitting TRBD1. Unmatched junction bases numbered 8, after V lost 6 bases and J lost 3 bases. This CDR3 is built from 15 residues. Germline V gene data show CDR1 as LNHDA and CDR2 as SQIVND (reference sequence). The CDR3 nucleotides are TGTGCCAGTAGCCCTGATGGGACAGGGGTCTACGAGCAGTACTTC. The encoded protein is CASSPDGTGVYEQYF.

The CDR3 DNA follows: TGTGCCAGCAGCCAACAGGGGTCTGGAAACACCATATATTTT. This gives the protein CASSQQGSGNTIYF. This chain links TRBV7-6 with TRBJ1-3; 7 nucleotides align to TRBD1. V gave up 5 bases and J gave up 1 base; unmatched junction bases: 2. Germline V gene lookup returns CDR1 SGHVS and CDR2 FNYEAQ. This CDR3 spans 14 amino acids.

The genes are TRBV24-1 and TRBJ1-2, with a possible D match to TRBD1 (5 bases). Germline CDR1 is KGHDR and CDR2 is SFDVKD. Trimming pared 5 bases from V and 4 bases from J, leaving 10 bases between. This CDR3 contains 13 residues. CDR3 nucleotides: TGTGCCACCAGTGGGGGCCAATTCTATGGCTACACCTTC. This translates into CATSGGQFYGYTF.

The chain joins TRBV6-5 to TRBJ2-2; D is perhaps TRBD1 (8 bases). Germline CDR1 and CDR2: MNHEY and SVGAGI. Trimming shortened V by 5 bases and J by 6 bases, and 16 bases separated the two germline ends. The CDR3 contains 15 residues. The DNA for the CDR3 is TGTGCCAGCAGTCACTACAGGGGGGGGTCCGGGGAGCTGTTTTTT. Translation: CASSHYRGGSGELFF.

The chain employs TRBV11-2 and TRBJ1-2, with a possible D match to TRBD1 (6 bases). The CDR3 loop spans 13 amino acids. Trimming removed 5 bases from V and 2 bases from J, with 9 bases in between. The V gene's germline CDR1 is SGHAT and CDR2 FQNNGV. CDR3 region: CASSQDRNYGYTF. CDR3 in DNA: TGTGCCAGCAGCCAGGACAGAAACTATGGCTACACCTTC.

In this sample, this clone turned up a few times. The chain has TRBV7-6 and TRBJ2-1; D is unresolved. V was pared by 1 base and J by 6 bases, with 10 bases between. Germline V gene sequence: CDR1 SGHVS, CDR2 FNYEAQ. The CDR3 has 14 residues. The CDR3 DNA follows: TGTGCCAGCAGCTTAGTAGTGAGTGGCAATGAGCAGTTCTTC. Translation gives CASSLVVSGNEQFF.